Each of the 27 T cell receptor beta chains below was sequenced from the same sample in a study of blood T cell repertoires in COVID-19 (TCRdb year 2020). Receptor libraries were prepared by the immunoSEQ multiplex PCR assay. This is the immuneACCESS table as TCRdb keeps it, with only in-frame sequences that have V and J called. A part of the clones is gone; compared with another copy, unresolved V genes explain less than half, and the rest is unexplained. The sample data list nearly 250,000 clones, and 80% to 90% of these were observed just once. Just over 0.85% of the sample is held by the ten biggest clonotypes. Sequencing input: PBMCs or T cells enriched from blood (not recorded which). The receptors shown here come from a man between 45 and 60 years old who had been exposed to COVID-19.

This chain links TRBV29-1 with TRBJ1-1; D remains ambiguous. This CDR3 has 10 amino acids. Trimming left V 7 bases short and J 0 bases short, with 3 bases between. Germline assignment: CDR1 SQVTM and CDR2 ANQGSEA. CDR3 region: CSALNTEAFF. The CDR3 DNA sequence: TGCAGCGCCTTGAACACTGAAGCTTTCTTT.

V and J are TRBV5-1 and TRBJ2-1, with D uncertain. CDR1 is SGHRS, CDR2 YFSETQ, per germline. The germline V and J ends were trimmed by 2 bases and 8 bases, with 11 bases remaining between them. CDR3 length equals 13 residues. CDR3 sequence: CASSFGPGDEQFF. Here the CDR3 DNA reads TGCGCCAGCAGCTTTGGGCCCGGCGATGAGCAGTTCTTC. Supplemented by reference TRBV5-1 and TRBJ2-1, the full variable domain reads KAGVTQTPRYLIKTRGQQVTLSCSPISGHRSVSWYQQTPGQGLQFLFEYFSETQRNKGNFPGRFSGRQFSNSRSEMNVSTLELGDSALYLCASSFGPGDEQFFGPGTRLTVL.

The genes are TRBV5-5 and TRBJ1-2; D is perhaps TRBD1 (5 bases). CDR1 and CDR2 (germline): SGHKS, YYEKEE (reference sequence). The length of the CDR3 is 13 residues. Trimming removed 3 bases from V and 4 bases from J, with 10 bases in between. The CDR3 region has the DNA TGTGCCAGCAGCTCAGGGATCGGCTATGGCTACACCTTC. Amino acids: CASSSGIGYGYTF.

The chain uses TRBV2 and TRBJ1-5, with 9 bases identical to TRBD1. The germline gives CDR1 SNHLY, CDR2 FYNNEI. This CDR3 has 13 amino acids. V lost 6 bases, J lost 6 bases, and 3 bases stayed unmatched. CDR3 sequence (DNA): TGTGCCAGCAGGGGACAGGGACTTCAGCCCCAGCATTTT. Residues: CASRGQGLQPQHF.

This chain links TRBV3-1 (or the pseudogene TRBV3-2) with TRBJ1-2; D uncertain. The CDR3 contains 14 residues. V was shortened by 1 base and J by 7 bases, with 13 bases between the two germline ends. The germline V gene has CDR1 LGHDT and CDR2 YNNKEL (reference sequence). CDR3 sequence (DNA): TGTGCCAGCAGCCAAGTTCAACCCACGGGTGGCTACACCTTC. Amino acid sequence: CASSQVQPTGGYTF.

This rearrangement joins TRBV12-5 to TRBJ1-5; D gene ambiguous. Germline values: CDR1 LGHNT, CDR2 FRNRAP. Trimming removed 5 bases from V and 0 bases from J, with 17 bases in between. The CDR3 extends over 17 amino acids. The CDR3 nucleotides are TGTGCTAGTGGTCAGAACCACGTTGATTATAGCAATCAGCCCCAGCATTTT. Translation gives CASGQNHVDYSNQPQHF. The full variable domain, in which reference TRBV12-5 and TRBJ1-5 provide the parts outside the CDR3, is DARVTQTPRHKVTEMGQEVTMRCQPILGHNTVFWYRQTMMQGLELLAYFRNRAPLDDSGMPKDRFSAEMPDATLATLKIQPSEPRDSAVYFCASGQNHVDYSNQPQHFGDGTRLSIL.

The gene calls are TRBV30 and TRBJ1-1; 9 bases line up with TRBD1. Germline V gene sequence: CDR1 GTSNPN, CDR2 SVGIG (reference sequence). The CDR3 spans 15 residues. V shed 2 bases and J 1 base; nucleotides not matched to a gene: 5. The CDR3 coding sequence is TGTGCCTGGAGTCCAAAGGGACAGGGGAACACTGAAGCTTTCTTT. Translating gives CAWSPKGQGNTEAFF.

This sequence joins TRBV3-1 (or the pseudogene TRBV3-2) and TRBJ2-1; no definite D call. CDR1 and CDR2 (germline): LGHDT, YNNKEL (reference sequence). This CDR3 spans 15 amino acids. V was trimmed by 1 base and J by 0 bases, leaving 7 bases between them. CDR3 amino acids: CASSQAISSYNEQFF. In nucleotides, the CDR3 is TGTGCCAGCAGCCAAGCAATCAGCTCCTACAATGAGCAGTTCTTC.

The rearrangement links TRBV19 to TRBJ1-1; D remains ambiguous. The CDR3 covers 14 residues. Germline CDR1 is LNHDA and CDR2 is SQIVND (reference sequence). Trimming pared 3 bases from V and 1 base from J, leaving 9 bases between. The CDR3 sequence: CASSIRDWNTEAFF. In DNA form, the CDR3 reads TGTGCCAGTAGTATTCGGGATTGGAACACTGAAGCTTTCTTT.

This chain joins TRBV19 and TRBJ2-1, with D possibly being TRBD2 (5 bases). V was shortened by 6 bases and J by 0 bases, with 15 bases between the two germline ends. The CDR3 runs to 16 residues. Germline lookup yields CDR1 LNHDA and CDR2 SQIVND (reference sequence). Here the CDR3 DNA reads TGTGCCAGTAGGCGGGTAGCCCTAAGCTCCTACAATGAGCAGTTCTTC. The encoded protein is CASRRVALSSYNEQFF.

V is TRBV7-2 and J is TRBJ1-1; D is perhaps TRBD1 (5 bases). Trimming removed 5 bases at V and 4 bases at J, with 11 bases between. The CDR3 length is 13 residues. In germline, CDR1 is SGHTA, CDR2 FQGNSA. CDR3 protein: CASSPRGGTEAFF. In DNA form, the CDR3 reads TGTGCCAGCAGCCCTCGGGGGGGCACTGAAGCTTTCTTT.

This clone has only one observation. The rearrangement links TRBV3-1 (or the pseudogene TRBV3-2) to TRBJ1-1, with a tentative D call TRBD1 (5 bases). CDR3 length: 14 amino acids. Trimming left V 3 bases short and J 1 base short, with 9 bases between. Germline assignment: CDR1 LGHDT and CDR2 YNNKEL (reference sequence). CDR3 in amino acids: CASSQYTGNTEAFF. For the CDR3, the DNA is TGTGCCAGCAGCCAGTATACAGGGAACACTGAAGCTTTCTTT.

V gene TRBV27 combines with J gene TRBJ2-1, with a tentative D call TRBD2 (5 bases). Germline V gene data show CDR1 as MNHEY and CDR2 as SMNVEV (reference sequence). Trimming pared 3 bases from V and 2 bases from J, leaving 14 bases between. CDR3 length equals 16 residues. The CDR3 region is CASSFVGVGTYNEQFF. The CDR3 DNA follows: TGTGCCAGCAGTTTCGTCGGAGTCGGGACCTACAATGAGCAGTTCTTC.

V and J are TRBV11-3 and TRBJ2-1, with 7 bases fitting TRBD1. The CDR3 totals 14 residues. In germline, CDR1 is SGHNT, CDR2 YENEEA. V dropped 0 bases and J dropped 8; count of bases not matched to a gene: 4. In nucleotides, the CDR3 is TGTGCCAGCAGCTTAGAACAGGGGTGGGATGAGCAGTTCTTC. It encodes CASSLEQGWDEQFF. Filled out from reference TRBV11-3 and TRBJ2-1, the complete variable domain reads EAGVVQSPRYKIIEKKQPVAFWCNPISGHNTLYWYLQNLGQGPELLIRYENEEAVDDSQLPKDRFSAERLKGVDSTLKIQPAELGDSAVYLCASSLEQGWDEQFFGPGTRLTVL.

The chain carries TRBV5-1 and TRBJ1-5, with a weak D call TRBD1 (6 bases). Germline values: CDR1 SGHRS, CDR2 YFSETQ. This CDR3 has 15 residues. Trimming shortened V by 0 bases and J by 4 bases, and 11 bases separated the two germline ends. As DNA, the CDR3 is TGCGCCAGCAGCTTGGCTGGACAGATTAATCAGCCCCAGCATTTT. Amino acids: CASSLAGQINQPQHF.

This clone was observed once. V gene TRBV19 combines with J gene TRBJ1-5; 9 bases fit TRBD1. Germline CDR1 and CDR2: LNHDA and SQIVND (reference sequence). V lost 7 bases and J lost 7; bases outside the gene matches: 14. The CDR3 is made up of 16 amino acids. The CDR3 nucleotides read TGTGCCAGTACTACATGGACAGGGGAGGTGGGACAGCCCCAGCATTTT. Translation: CASTTWTGEVGQPQHF. Variable domain in full (rest from reference TRBV19 and TRBJ1-5): DGGITQSPKYLFRKEGQNVTLSCEQNLNHDAMYWYRQDPGQGLRLIYYSQIVNDFQKGDIAEGYSVSREKKESFPLTVTSAQKNPTAFYLCASTTWTGEVGQPQHFGDGTRLSIL.

The CDR3 is CASSKGGVYSYEQYV. The CDR3 DNA is TGTGCCAGCAGCAAAGGAGGTGTCTACTCCTACGAGCAGTACGTC. The chain combines TRBV21-1 with TRBJ2-7; the D call TRBD2 from the table was never checked on the DNA. TRBV21-1 corresponds to a pseudogene. The CDR3 is 15 residues long.

Remarks on this clone: Other nucleotide sequences in the sample specify the same CDR3. The genes are TRBV28 and TRBJ1-2; D gene unclear. Per germline, CDR1 MDHEN and CDR2 SYDVKM. Trimming took 3 bases from V and 2 from J, leaving 4 bases between them. The CDR3 consists of 12 residues. The CDR3 DNA follows: TGTGCCAGCAGTTTGTTAAACTATGGCTACACCTTC. Encoded protein: CASSLLNYGYTF.

The V call is TRBV10-3, the J call TRBJ2-3; TRBD2 agrees at 7 bases. Germline V gene lookup returns CDR1 ENHRY and CDR2 SYGVKD. Germline trimming cut 6 bases from V and 4 bases from J; bases unmatched to any gene: 13. The CDR3 loop spans 16 amino acids. CDR3 nucleotides: TGTGCCATCAGCTATCCTCTCGCGGGGGTTCCAGATACGCAGTATTTT. Residues: CAISYPLAGVPDTQYF.

This clone was recorded only once. This chain connects TRBV19 to TRBJ1-4; D remains unclear. Germline V gives CDR1 LNHDA, CDR2 SQIVND (reference sequence). The CDR3 runs to 14 residues. V was trimmed by 7 bases and J by 8 bases, leaving 17 bases between them. In DNA, the CDR3 is TGTGCCAGTACCCCTCGACTTGGGAGCGAAAAACTGTTTTTT. It yields the protein CASTPRLGSEKLFF.

The V gene is TRBV24-1, the J gene TRBJ2-1, with 7 bases lining up with TRBD1. The V gene's germline CDR1 is KGHDR and CDR2 SFDVKD. CDR3 length: 15 amino acids. The V and J ends lost 3 bases and 5 bases, in that order; junction bases with no gene match: 6. The CDR3 coding sequence is TGTGCCACCAGTGATGCGACAGGGCTCCACAATGAGCAGTTCTTC. Encoded protein: CATSDATGLHNEQFF.

Only one count was recorded for this clone. The chain recombines TRBV5-4 with TRBJ1-4; 9 bases match TRBD1. Unmatched junction bases numbered 5, after V lost 4 bases and J lost 4 bases. The length of the CDR3 is 15 residues. Germline values: CDR1 SGHNT, CDR2 YYREEE (reference sequence). The CDR3 reads CASSRQGEINEKLFF. The DNA of the CDR3 is TGTGCCAGCAGCAGACAGGGGGAGATTAATGAAAAACTGTTTTTT.

The chain carries TRBV5-4 and TRBJ1-6; tentative D call: TRBD1 (5 bases). In germline, CDR1 is SGHNT, CDR2 YYREEE (reference sequence). CDR3 size: 16 residues. V lost 5 bases and J 5 bases, leaving 17 bases between the germline ends. In nucleotides, the CDR3 is TGTGCCAGCAGTAACCTACGGCAGGGCCATAATTCACCCCTCCACTTT. It yields the protein CASSNLRQGHNSPLHF.

The chain joins TRBV11-2 to TRBJ2-1; TRBD1 matches 7 bases. Germline V gene sequence: CDR1 SGHAT, CDR2 FQNNGV. V shed 4 bases and J 8 bases; nucleotides not matched to a gene: 11. CDR3 length equals 15 residues. The chain's CDR3 is CASSYPVTGLYEQFF. The CDR3 nucleotides are TGTGCCAGCAGCTACCCTGTGACAGGGTTATATGAGCAGTTCTTC.

The rearrangement joins TRBV5-1 to TRBJ1-1, with D perhaps TRBD1 (6 bases). The CDR3 consists of 13 residues. V lost 8 bases, J lost 1 base, and 12 bases lay in between. Looked up from germline, CDR1 is SGHRS and CDR2 is YFSETQ. The CDR3 spells CASGGGSNTEAFF. CDR3 DNA sequence: TGCGCCAGTGGGGGCGGCTCGAACACTGAAGCTTTCTTT.

The J gene is TRBJ1-2, the V gene TRBV6-1, with D possibly TRBD1 on 6 matching bases. From germline, CDR1 is MNHNS and CDR2 SASEGT. Between the trimmed V and J ends, which lost 2 bases and 10 bases, there was a span of 17 bases. The CDR3 is 14 residues long. CDR3 loop: CASSELGQGMVYTF. CDR3 DNA: TGTGCCAGCAGTGAATTGGGACAAGGCATGGTCTACACCTTC.

This chain joins TRBV7-9 and TRBJ2-7, with TRBD2 matching over 8 bases. Trimming at V came to 0 bases and at J to 7 bases, leaving 8 bases not matched to a gene. The CDR3 has 15 amino acids. The germline V gene has CDR1 SEHNR and CDR2 FQNEAQ (reference sequence). The CDR3 loop is CASSLALAGSGEQYF. In DNA, the CDR3 is TGTGCCAGCAGCTTAGCTCTAGCGGGTTCGGGGGAGCAGTACTTC.